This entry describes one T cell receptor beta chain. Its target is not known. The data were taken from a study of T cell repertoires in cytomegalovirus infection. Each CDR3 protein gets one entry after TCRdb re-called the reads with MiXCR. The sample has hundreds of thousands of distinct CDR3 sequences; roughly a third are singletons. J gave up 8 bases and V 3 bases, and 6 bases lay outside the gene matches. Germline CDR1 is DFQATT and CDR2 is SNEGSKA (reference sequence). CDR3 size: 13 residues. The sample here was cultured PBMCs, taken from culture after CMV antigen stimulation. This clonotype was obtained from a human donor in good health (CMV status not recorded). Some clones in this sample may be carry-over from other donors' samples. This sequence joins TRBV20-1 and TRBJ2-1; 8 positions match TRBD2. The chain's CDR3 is CSASGGRTDEQFF. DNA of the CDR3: TGCAGTGCTAGTGGCGGGAGGACGGATGAGCAGTTCTTC.